The rows below give T cell receptor beta chains drawn from one sample of a study of cytomegalovirus exposure and HLA in healthy donors. Measured with immunoSEQ multiplex PCR; TCRdb has only the in-frame clones, and not every one. The sample records approximately 140,000 clones, roughly 80% being singletons. Sequencing used PBMCs. Receptors were obtained from a woman in her sixties or seventies in good health and CMV-seronegative. CDR3s include the opening cysteine and the closing phenylalanine or tryptophan. The D gene is left open where the match is weak. The size entry is marked missing in some rows and otherwise reads once, few, many or a size class.

TRBD2	-	TRBJ2-5	TRBV19	TGTGCCAGTAGTATCGGGGGGGGCCCACAAGAGACCCAGTACTTC	CASSIGGGPQETQYF
TRBD2	-	TRBJ2-1	TRBV29-1	TGCAGCGTTGCCGGGACTAGTAGTTACAATGAGCAGTTCTTC	CSVAGTSSYNEQFF
-	-	TRBJ2-5	TRBV5-1	TGCGCCAGCAGCTTAGACGAAGAGGCCCAGTACTTC	CASSLDEEAQYF
-	-	TRBJ1-1	TRBV2	TGTGCCAGCAGTGATGGCAGTAACACTGAAGCTTTCTTT	CASSDGSNTEAFF
TRBD1	-	TRBJ2-6	TRBV19	TGTGCCAGTAGTCGGACAGGAATCTCTGGGGCCAACGTCCTGACTTTC	CASSRTGISGANVLTF
-	-	TRBJ1-6	TRBV5-1	TGCGCCAGCAGCTTAGAGGGCGAAATTAATTCACCCCTCCACTTT	CASSLEGEINSPLHF
TRBD2	few	TRBJ2-1	TRBV5-4	TGTGCCAGCAGCGTTCGGACTAGCGGGGATGACAATGAGCAGTTCTTC	CASSVRTSGDDNEQFF
-	once	TRBJ2-7	TRBV4-1	TGCGCCAGCAGCCTCACGTTAACCCACGTGACAGGTTTCTACGAGCAGTACTTC	CASSLTLTHVTGFYEQYF
-	few	TRBJ1-2	TRBV6-1	TGTGCCAGCAGTGAGATGGGCTCTAACTATGGCTACACCTTC	CASSEMGSNYGYTF
-	-	TRBJ1-1	TRBV21-1	TGTGCCAGCAGCAACTGGGGCCCAAGTACTGAAGCTTTCTTT	CASSNWGPSTEAFF
TRBD1	-	TRBJ1-4	TRBV7-9	TGTGCCAGCAGCGCCTCAAACAGGGGAGAGGATGAAAAACTGTTTTTT	CASSASNRGEDEKLFF
TRBD2	-	TRBJ2-1	TRBV30	TGTGCCTGGAACTGGGGCGCCCAGGGAGTAGCGGGCTCCTACAATGAGCAGTTCTTC	CAWNWGAQGVAGSYNEQFF
TRBD2	few	TRBJ2-7	TRBV27	TGTGCCAGCAGTTCCCTAGCGGAGGGTGGAGAGCAGTACTTC	CASSSLAEGGEQYF
-	-	TRBJ1-1	TRBV6-5	TGTGCCAGCAAAAGAGACACGAAGAACACTGAAGCTTTCTTT	CASKRDTKNTEAFF
TRBD1	once	TRBJ2-7	TRBV10-1	TGCGCCAGCAGTGACTTCGGCGGGACAGGCCGTTACGAGCAGTACTTC	CASSDFGGTGRYEQYF
TRBD2	-	TRBJ2-4	TRBV5-1	TGCGCCAGCAGCTTGGTTCTAGCGGGGGGCGAGGTCAAAAACATTCAGTACTTC	CASSLVLAGGEVKNIQYF
-	-	TRBJ1-1	TRBV19	TGTGCCAGTAGTCCCCAAATCAGAGGGAACACTGAAGCTTTCTTT	CASSPQIRGNTEAFF
TRBD1	-	TRBJ2-5	TRBV6-5	TGTGCCAGCAGCCCTAGGGACAGCCGGAGGGAGACCCAGTACTTC	CASSPRDSRRETQYF
-	-	TRBJ2-7	TRBV21-1	TGTGCCAGCACCGAACGACAGGACGAGCAGTACTTC	CASTERQDEQYF
-	-	TRBJ1-4	TRBV28	TGTGCCAGCAGTTTGCGGCAGGACTATGAAAAACTGTTTTTT	CASSLRQDYEKLFF
-	-	TRBJ2-1	TRBV5-1	TGCGCCAGCAGCTTGTCCTCCAGGGATGAGCAGTTCTTC	CASSLSSRDEQFF
-	few	TRBJ2-3	TRBV27	TGTGCCAGCAGGGTGGGGGCGGGGGAAACTAGCACAGATACGCAGTATTTT	CASRVGAGETSTDTQYF
-	-	TRBJ1-4	TRBV27	TGTGCCAGCAGTTTATCCTCCCTTGAAAAACTGTTTTTT	CASSLSSLEKLFF
TRBD1	-	TRBJ2-5	TRBV5-1	TGCGCCAGCAGCCCGGAGGACAGGTTGGGAGAGACCCAGTACTTC	CASSPEDRLGETQYF
-	-	TRBJ1-1	TRBV7-9	TGTGCCAGCAGCCCCTACACTGAAGCTTTCTTT	CASSPYTEAFF
TRBD2	-	TRBJ2-5	TRBV4-1	TGCGCCAGCAGCCAACCCCCGGGACTAGCGGCGAGCGGAGAGACCCAGTACTTC	CASSQPPGLAASGETQYF
-	-	TRBJ2-7	TRBV6-1	TGTGCCAGCAGCCTCGGGTACGAGCAGTACTTC	CASSLGYEQYF
TRBD1	-	TRBJ1-4	TRBV5-1	TGCGCCAGCAGCCCGGAGGGACAGGGGACCGGATGGGAAAAACTGTTTTTT	CASSPEGQGTGWEKLFF
-	-	TRBJ1-5	TRBV19	TGTGCCAGTAGTATAGGGAGACAGGCACGCAATCAGCCCCAGCATTTT	CASSIGRQARNQPQHF
TRBD2	-	TRBJ2-5	TRBV7-3	TGTGCCAGCAGCCCCCGATCGGGACTACAAGAGACCCAGTACTTC	CASSPRSGLQETQYF
TRBD1	-	TRBJ2-7	TRBV27	TGTGCCAGCAGTCGGACAGGGGCGAGGAGGTACGAGCAGTACTTC	CASSRTGARRYEQYF
-	-	TRBJ1-6	TRBV30	TGTGCCTGGAGTGTCTGGGGCCGTGATAATTCACCCCTCCACTTT	CAWSVWGRDNSPLHF
-	-	TRBJ2-7	TRBV18	TGTGCCAGCTCACCCTTTCGCACTTCCTACGAGCAGTACTTC	CASSPFRTSYEQYF
-	once	TRBJ1-2	TRBV5-1	TGCGCCAGCAGCGTCGGGTCCGTGTCTAACTATGGCTACACCTTC	CASSVGSVSNYGYTF
-	-	TRBJ2-7	TRBV18	TGTGCCAGCTCATTGGGACAGGGATCAGCGGGAGGAGCCGAGCAGTACTTC	CASSLGQGSAGGAEQYF
TRBD2	-	TRBJ2-7	TRBV10-2	TGCGCCAGCAGAGCCTATACTAGCGGGGACGACGAGCAGTACTTC	CASRAYTSGDDEQYF
-	-	TRBJ2-5	TRBV6-5	TGTGCCAGCAGTTATCAGGGGAGAGGAGAGACCCAGTACTTC	CASSYQGRGETQYF
TRBD1	-	TRBJ2-7	TRBV28	TGTGCCAGTCCTCCCCCGGGACAGGGGCGGTACGAGCAGTACTTC	CASPPPGQGRYEQYF
-	-	TRBJ2-3	TRBV2	TGTGCCAGCCGTAGCGTTTTCACAGATACGCAGTATTTT	CASRSVFTDTQYF
TRBD2	-	TRBJ2-3	TRBV7-3	TGTGCCAGCAGCTCCCCAGGACTAGCGGGAGGCGGGGATACGCAGTATTTT	CASSSPGLAGGGDTQYF
-	-	TRBJ2-1	TRBV5-6	TGTGCCAGCAGCCTTGCTAGGATTGAGCAGTTCTTC	CASSLARIEQFF
-	few	TRBJ2-7	TRBV5-1	TGCGCCAGCAGCCCGAGCTCCTACGAGCAGTACTTC	CASSPSSYEQYF
-	-	TRBJ2-5	TRBV7-7	TGTGCTAGCAGCCTTTGGACCGGGGTGGAGACCCAGTACTTC	CASSLWTGVETQYF
TRBD1	-	TRBJ1-6	TRBV30	TGTGCCTGGAGTAGAGCGGACAGGTCGTATAATTCACCCCTCCACTTT	CAWSRADRSYNSPLHF
TRBD2	-	TRBJ2-7	TRBV28	TGTGCCAGCAGTTTAGCGGGAGAGTCCTACGAGCAGTACTTC	CASSLAGESYEQYF
-	-	TRBJ1-2	TRBV10-2	TGCGCCAGCAGTGAGTCGGTAATTATGGGAGTCTATGGCTACACCTTC	CASSESVIMGVYGYTF
TRBD1	-	TRBJ1-1	TRBV27	TGTGCCAGCAGCGTCGACAGGGACACTGAAGCTTTCTTT	CASSVDRDTEAFF
-	once	TRBJ2-1	TRBV6-5	TGTGCCGGCAGGGTGGGCCAAACTGGTGGGCAGTTCTTC	CAGRVGQTGGQFF
TRBD2	-	TRBJ2-3	TRBV5-1	TGCGCCAGCAGGCCGACTAGCGGGGGGTCCACAGATACGCAGTATTTT	CASRPTSGGSTDTQYF
-	-	TRBJ2-7	TRBV1	TGCACCAGCAGCCGTCTCCGGGACTACGGTTCCCACGAGCAGTACTTC	CTSSRLRDYGSHEQYF
TRBD2	once	TRBJ2-3	TRBV9	TGTGCCAGCAGCGACGGCCGGGGACTAAGCACAGATACGCAGTATTTT	CASSDGRGLSTDTQYF
TRBD1	once	TRBJ1-6	TRBV4-2	TGTGCCAGCAGCCAACACGGGACAGAAAATAATTCACCCCTCCACTTT	CASSQHGTENNSPLHF
TRBD1	few	TRBJ2-7	TRBV4-1	TGCGCCAGCAGCCAACATGGGACAGGGAGTGACGAGCAGTACTTC	CASSQHGTGSDEQYF
-	-	TRBJ2-7	TRBV15	TGTGCCACCAGCAGAGATCGGACTGGCGAGCAGTACTTC	CATSRDRTGEQYF